Listed below are T cell receptor beta chains from one sample, sequenced in a study of T cell responses to AZD1222 COVID-19 vaccine. Libraries were prepared by immunoSEQ multiplex PCR; TCRdb keeps only in-frame clonotypes and omits some of them. The profile shows 150,000 to 200,000 clones, roughly 88% of them singletons. Sequencing was performed on peripheral blood, taken on day 0 of AZD1222 vaccination. The source is an adult in good health. Both conserved end residues are part of each CDR3. A D gene is named only where the DNA matches it firmly. A clone size is listed for some rows: how often the clone was seen (once, few, many), or a class if it is expanded.

>TRBV29-1|.|TRBJ1-5|TRBD1
TGCAGCGTTGAAGAGGGCGCCGGGACAGGCCTTAGGCCCCAGCATTTT
CSVEEGAGTGLRPQHF
>TRBV2|.|TRBJ2-3|.
TGTGCCAGCAGTGTGGAGGCCTTACCCAGCACAGATACGCAGTATTTT
CASSVEALPSTDTQYF
>TRBV10-3|.|TRBJ1-3|.
TGTGCCATCAGTGATGTACTGCACTCTGGAAACACCATATATTTT
CAISDVLHSGNTIYF
>TRBV30|.|TRBJ2-2|.
TGTGCCTGGAGTGCGCCGGGACAGAACACCGGGGAGCTGTTTTTT
CAWSAPGQNTGELFF
>TRBV27|.|TRBJ2-7|.
TGTGCCAGCAGTTTACTGGCAAATTTCTACGAGCAGTACTTC
CASSLLANFYEQYF
>TRBV9|few|TRBJ1-4|TRBD1
TGTGCCAGCAGCGTAGGGGGACAGGGGAATGAAAAACTGTTTTTT
CASSVGGQGNEKLFF
>TRBV5-6|.|TRBJ2-7|.
TGTGCCAGCAGCGCATATTCGGGGGTTTCCTACGAGCAGTACTTC
CASSAYSGVSYEQYF
>TRBV6-5|.|TRBJ2-5|TRBD2
TGTGCCAGCAGGGGGTTTAGCGGGCGGTCGGAGACCCAGTACTTC
CASRGFSGRSETQYF
>TRBV4-1|once|TRBJ2-5|TRBD1
TGCGCCAGCATGGGACAGCTACAAGAGACCCAGTACTTC
CASMGQLQETQYF
>TRBV5-6|.|TRBJ1-2|.
TGTGCCAGCAGCTTGGCGGGGTCCTATGGCTACACCTTC
CASSLAGSYGYTF
>TRBV7-2|.|TRBJ1-5|TRBD1
TGTGCCAGCAGCTCGCCCGACAGGGGGCTTGGCAATCAGCCCCAGCATTTT
CASSSPDRGLGNQPQHF
>TRBV27|.|TRBJ2-7|.
TGTGCCAGCAGTTTCTGGGGAAGCGAGCAGTACTTC
CASSFWGSEQYF
>TRBV5-4|.|TRBJ2-3|.
TGTGCCAGCGGGGGGCCAAACACAGATACGCAGTATTTT
CASGGPNTDTQYF
>TRBV29-1|.|TRBJ1-2|TRBD1
TGCAGCGTTGAGGAGGGCAGGGGGAACTATGGCTACACCTTC
CSVEEGRGNYGYTF
>TRBV5-4|.|TRBJ2-3|.
TGTGCCAGCAGCCTAGGCGTAAGTGCGGGACGCACAGATACGCAGTATTTT
CASSLGVSAGRTDTQYF
>TRBV29-1|.|TRBJ2-1|TRBD2
TGCAGCGTCATTAAGCGGGGGTTGGGGAATGAGCAGTTCTTC
CSVIKRGLGNEQFF
>TRBV24-1|.|TRBJ2-1|.
TGTGCCACCAGTGATTTGAACTCCCGCCGCGGGTACAATGAGCAGTTCTTC
CATSDLNSRRGYNEQFF
>TRBV6-5|.|TRBJ1-1|.
TGTGCCAGCAGTTACCGGACAGTGGGGGACACTGAAGCTTTCTTT
CASSYRTVGDTEAFF
>TRBV4-3|.|TRBJ1-6|TRBD1
TGCGCCAGCAGCCAAGATCCCGACAGGGGAATTACACCCCTCCACTTT
CASSQDPDRGITPLHF
>TRBV6-5|once|TRBJ2-3|.
TGTGCCAGCAGCCGAAGTATCGTTAGCACAGATACGCAGTATTTT
CASSRSIVSTDTQYF
>TRBV4-1|.|TRBJ2-7|TRBD1
TGCGCCAGCAGCTACCTGTTCGGGACAGGGGGCTACGAGCAGTACTTC
CASSYLFGTGGYEQYF
>TRBV5-5|.|TRBJ1-4|TRBD1
TGTGCCAGCAGCGTGGGGACAGATGAAAAACTGTTTTTT
CASSVGTDEKLFF
>TRBV19|few|TRBJ2-7|.
TGTGCCAGTAGTATTCGCAGGGAGAGGTACGAGCAGTACTTC
CASSIRRERYEQYF
>TRBV28|.|TRBJ2-1|.
TGTGCCAGCAGCCCCCAAACAGGGAGCTCCTACAATGAGCAGTTCTTC
CASSPQTGSSYNEQFF
>TRBV5-4|.|TRBJ2-1|TRBD1
TGTGCCAGCAGCGGTACCGGGACAGGACGATTGGGCTCCTACAATGAGCAGTTCTTC
CASSGTGTGRLGSYNEQFF
>TRBV9|.|TRBJ1-4|TRBD1
TGTGCCAGCAGCGTAGGTATGGCAGGGGGCGTCCTAAGAGCCCGGGAAAAACTGTTTTTT
CASSVGMAGGVLRAREKLFF
>TRBV28|.|TRBJ1-5|.
TGTGCCAGCAGTTTGGAGGGGTTAGGGAGCAATCAGCCCCAGCATTTT
CASSLEGLGSNQPQHF
>TRBV7-2|.|TRBJ1-2|.
TGTGCCAGCAGCCCCACGGGCCCCCTGTGGCGTGGCTACACCTTC
CASSPTGPLWRGYTF